This T cell receptor (beta chain) was recorded in a study of T cells after somatic rescue of genetic block. V was clipped by 3 bases and J by 5 bases, with 13 bases between them. Germline V gives CDR1 SGHVS, CDR2 FNYEAQ. The CDR3 is 15 residues long. Libraries were prepared by immunoSEQ multiplex PCR; TCRdb keeps only in-frame clonotypes and omits some of them. This sample yields 70,000 to 95,000 clones, of which 70% to 90% are seen a single time; roughly 1.5% belongs to the top ten. Specimen: peripheral blood mononuclear cells (PBMCs). V usage is TRBV7-6 and J usage is TRBJ1-4; D not resolved. The clonotype comes from a woman aged 18-30 years. The CDR3: CASSFRPAKNEKLFF. The CDR3 nucleotides are TGTGCCAGCAGCTTCAGGCCCGCAAAAAATGAAAAACTGTTTTTT.